The 12 T cell receptor beta chains listed next were all sequenced from one sample in a study of Tregs in tolerant kidney transplant recipients (dated 2019 in TCRdb). Related donors were used in the transplants with nonmyeloablative bone marrow transplantation, and mixed chimerism was transient in the human trials. The method behind the library was the immunoSEQ multiplex PCR assay. Sourced from immuneACCESS, this table was stored by TCRdb with only in-frame sequences that have V and J called. A share of the clones is absent; for the studies checked, an unresolved V gene accounts for under half, and the remainder has no known explanation. Here the sample has around 50,000 clones; around 90% occur a single time. About 16% of the sample comes from the top ten. This specimen consisted of CD8+ T cells from blood (PBMCs), obtained 12 months after the transplant. These receptors all come from a human patient who received a combined kidney and bone marrow transplant. Donor T cells from the graft may be present among the T cells after a transplant.

The sample holds one count of this clone. The CDR3 nucleotides read TGTGCCAGCAGCCCCCGACAGGGGAAGACCGGGGAGCTGTTTTTT. This codes for CASSPRQGKTGELFF. V gene TRBV11-3 combines with J gene TRBJ2-2; TRBD1 matches at 8 bases. The J segment lost 5 bases and the V segment lost 5 bases, leaving 7 bases of the junction unmatched. This CDR3 region has 15 residues. Looked up from germline, CDR1 is SGHNT and CDR2 is YENEEA.

This clone was counted once. The chain carries TRBV6-1 and TRBJ2-5; 7 positions agree with TRBD2. The J call may be mistaken, given a closer DNA end match to TRBJ2-7. The CDR3 has 15 amino acids. CDR1 and CDR2 (germline): MNHNS, SASEGT. The CDR3 nucleotides read TGTGCCGCCCCAATACCGGGGGGAGCAGGTAACGAGCAGTACTTC. It encodes CAAPIPGGAGNEQYF.

The chain joins TRBV19 to TRBJ2-7; maybe TRBD2 (6 bases). Trimming left V 5 bases short and J 3 bases short, with 14 bases between. The CDR3 has 14 amino acids. Germline assignment: CDR1 LNHDA and CDR2 SQIVND (reference sequence). The CDR3 sequence is CASSHGGIDYEQYF. CDR3 bases: TGTGCCAGTAGTCACGGGGGAATAGACTACGAGCAGTACTTC.

This clone was seen a handful of times. Here the CDR3 DNA reads TGTGCCAGCTCACCGCCGCTGTCCGGACTGACATCCAATGAGCAGTTCTTC. It translates to CASSPPLSGLTSNEQFF. V and J are TRBV18 and TRBJ2-1, with D possibly TRBD2 on 5 matching bases. CDR1 is KGHSH and CDR2 is LQKENI in the germline V gene. The CDR3 contains 17 residues. Trimming removed 3 bases at V and 6 bases at J, with 21 bases between. Looking up the rest from reference TRBV18 and TRBJ2-1 gives the full variable domain: NAGVMQNPRHLVRRRGQEARLRCSPMKGHSHVYWYRQLPEEGLKFMVYLQKENIIDESGMPKERFSAEFPKEGPSILRIQQVVRGDSAAYFCASSPPLSGLTSNEQFFGPGTRLTVL.

The V and J genes are TRBV20-1 and TRBJ2-7, with D unresolved. CDR1 DFQATT and CDR2 SNEGSKA come from the germline V gene (reference sequence). The CDR3 loop spans 10 amino acids. Trimming removed 3 bases at V and 5 bases at J, with 5 bases between. The CDR3 here is CSASVNEQYF. For the CDR3, the DNA is TGCAGTGCTAGTGTCAACGAGCAGTACTTC.

As for this clone: The junction shows a germline mismatch at one end, possibly a read error. The sample holds other DNA sequences that translate to the same CDR3. The chain uses TRBV4-3 and TRBJ1-1; D possibly corresponds to TRBD1 (5 bases). From germline, CDR1 is LGHNA and CDR2 YSLEER. This CDR3 is 13 amino acids long. DNA for the CDR3: TGCGCCAGCAGCCAGCAGGGACTAACTGAGGCTTTCTTT. It translates to CASSQQGLTEAFF.

The chain is built from TRBV29-1 and TRBJ1-3; TRBD1 aligns across 8 bases. The CDR3 spans 15 residues. Germline V gene data show CDR1 as SQVTM and CDR2 as ANQGSEA. The trim removed 7 bases at V and 2 bases at J, leaving 10 bases unmatched. CDR3 residues: CSAAGGWQAGNTIYF. CDR3 in DNA: TGCAGCGCGGCAGGGGGCTGGCAGGCTGGAAACACCATATATTTT.

As concerns this clone: One end of the junction is discordant with germline, which a read error may explain. Other DNA sequences within the sample encode an identical CDR3. The V and J genes are TRBV6-5 and TRBJ1-6; D gene unclear. The CDR3 consists of 14 residues. The germline CDR1 and CDR2 sequences are MNHEY and SVGAGI. The CDR3 nucleotides read TGTGCCAGCAGTTTGTCCGGAGTGAATTCCCCCCTCCACTTT. This gives the protein CASSLSGVNSPLHF.

V usage is TRBV9 and J usage is TRBJ2-5, with a tentative D call TRBD2 (6 bases). Germline loops: CDR1 SGDLS, CDR2 YYNGEE. The CDR3 extends over 14 amino acids. V lost 2 bases to trimming and J lost 5 bases, with 13 bases between them. The CDR3 nucleotides read TGTGCCAGCAGCGTTGTCCCGGGACTGGAGACCCAGTACTTC. Protein: CASSVVPGLETQYF.

V usage is TRBV9 and J usage is TRBJ2-5; TRBD1 is a possible D gene (6 bases). Between the trimmed V and J ends, which lost 0 bases and 3 bases, there was a span of 9 bases. The CDR3 extends over 14 amino acids. CDR1 and CDR2 from the germline V gene are SGDLS and YYNGEE. The CDR3, as DNA: TGTGCCAGCAGCGTAGAAGCAGGGGAAGAGACCCAGTACTTC. It specifies CASSVEAGEETQYF.

This clone has more than one count but fewer than ten. The V and J genes are TRBV4-1 and TRBJ2-7, with D possibly being TRBD1 (5 bases). Trimming removed 0 bases at V and 3 bases at J, with 12 bases between. CDR1 MGHRA and CDR2 YSYEKL come from the germline V gene. There are 15 residues in the CDR3. The DNA for the CDR3 is TGCGCCAGCAGCCAAGAATCCAGGGTTTTCTACGAGCAGTACTTC. Its protein is CASSQESRVFYEQYF.

This chain uses TRBV10-3 with TRBJ2-5; unclear D gene. The closer fit of TRBJ2-7 to the DNA end suggests the J call may be wrong. CDR1 is ENHRY and CDR2 is SYGVKD in the germline V gene. This CDR3 has 14 residues. CDR3 loop: CAISGGLSSYEQYF. The CDR3 nucleotides are TGTGCCATCAGTGGTGGGCTCAGTTCCTACGAGCAGTACTTC.